The 30 T cell receptor beta chains below were found in one sample sequenced in a study of blood T cell repertoires in COVID-19. TCRdb keeps only in-frame clones here, not all; method: immunoSEQ multiplex PCR. Of approximately 180,000 clones listed, 88% were seen once; the top ten hold approximately 4.4%. Sequenced sample: peripheral blood. These receptors all come from a human donor in a cohort sampled during active COVID-19.

This clone came up once. The chain links TRBV20-1 to TRBJ1-6; D is unresolved. This CDR3 spans 12 amino acids. V was pared by 3 bases and J by 5 bases, with 5 bases between. The germline CDR1 and CDR2 sequences are DFQATT and SNEGSKA (reference sequence). The CDR3 sequence: CSASINNSPLHF. CDR3 DNA: TGCAGTGCTAGTATAAATAATTCACCCCTCCACTTT.

This chain joins TRBV4-3 and TRBJ1-2; D gene ambiguous. V lost 2 bases and J 2 bases, leaving 6 bases between the germline ends. The CDR3 length is 13 residues. Per germline, CDR1 LGHNA and CDR2 YSLEER. The CDR3 is CASSQSQNYGYTF. In DNA, the CDR3 is TGCGCCAGCAGCCAAAGTCAGAACTATGGCTACACCTTC.

This clone has a single count. This sequence joins TRBV30 and TRBJ1-1; no definite D call. V shed 4 bases and J shed 0 bases, with 12 bases lying between them. The CDR3 extends over 14 amino acids. CDR1 is GTSNPN, CDR2 SVGIG, per germline (reference sequence). CDR3 sequence reads: CAWMPGLMNTEAFF. CDR3 DNA sequence: TGTGCCTGGATGCCGGGATTAATGAACACTGAAGCTTTCTTT.

This clone was seen once. The CDR3 loop is CATRGAEYTEAFF. The DNA of the CDR3 is TGTGCCACCCGCGGGGCCGAATACACTGAAGCTTTCTTT. J is TRBJ1-1 and V is TRBV28; possibly TRBD1 for D (5 bases). V dropped 10 bases and J dropped 3 bases, with 15 bases sitting between them. The CDR3 has 13 residues. In germline, CDR1 is MDHEN, CDR2 SYDVKM.

The gene calls are TRBV28 and TRBJ2-7; D gene uncertain. This CDR3 spans 14 amino acids. Trimming pared 6 bases from V and 0 bases from J, leaving 12 bases between. Germline V gives CDR1 MDHEN, CDR2 SYDVKM. The CDR3: CASSRVLSSYEQYF. CDR3 DNA: TGTGCCAGCAGCCGGGTATTGAGCTCCTACGAGCAGTACTTC.

This chain links TRBV6-5 with TRBJ1-1; TRBD1 matches at 7 bases. The CDR3 is 14 residues long. CDR1 and CDR2 (germline): MNHEY, SVGAGI. V trimming: 6 bases; J trimming: 2 bases; junction bases outside the gene matches: 6. The chain's CDR3 is CASRRGQLNTEAFF. As DNA, the CDR3 is TGTGCCAGCAGGCGGGGACAGCTAAACACTGAAGCTTTCTTT.

The chain uses TRBV12-3 or TRBV12-4 and TRBJ1-2, with 7 bases matching TRBD1. With 0 bases clipped from V and 8 bases from J, the junction kept 0 bases outside the gene matches. This CDR3 has 12 residues. Written as DNA, the CDR3 is TGTGCCAGCAGTTTAGCAGGGGGCGGCTACACCTTC. It yields the protein CASSLAGGGYTF.

This chain joins TRBV3-1 (or the pseudogene TRBV3-2) and TRBJ2-7; D unclear. The CDR3 spans 14 residues. The germline V gene encodes CDR1 LGHDT and CDR2 YNNKEL (reference sequence). Deletions cut 0 bases from V and 2 bases from J, with 8 bases between. The CDR3 coding sequence is TGTGCCAGCAGCCAAGATTGGCAGACCTACGAGCAGTACTTC. As protein: CASSQDWQTYEQYF.

This clone occurred a few times. The chain has TRBV21-1 and TRBJ2-7; TRBD1, as called in the table, went unchecked against the DNA. TRBV21-1 is a pseudogene. This CDR3 region has 18 residues. The CDR3 spells CASSKEDTNRWEFHEQYF. The CDR3 DNA sequence: TGTGCCAGCAGCAAAGAGGACACTAATCGGTGGGAATTCCACGAGCAGTACTTC.

This clone appeared a single time. This chain links TRBV28 with TRBJ1-2, with TRBD1 matching over 8 bases. V was clipped by 2 bases and J by 7 bases; unmatched bases: 9. The CDR3 extends over 15 amino acids. The germline V gene encodes CDR1 MDHEN and CDR2 SYDVKM. CDR3 amino acids: CASSLTSQGALGYTF. CDR3 DNA: TGTGCCAGCAGTTTAACAAGTCAGGGGGCGCTTGGCTACACCTTC.

For the CDR3, the DNA is TGTGCCTGGAGTGCGGCGCAGGGGAAAGGTTCACCCCTCCACTTT. Translated, it gives CAWSAAQGKGSPLHF. V gene TRBV30 combines with J gene TRBJ1-6; maybe TRBD1 (6 bases). CDR3 length equals 15 residues. Germline V gene lookup returns CDR1 GTSNPN and CDR2 SVGIG (reference sequence). V lost 1 base and J 9 bases, leaving 16 bases between the germline ends.

This chain links TRBV7-9 with TRBJ2-3, with 8 bases fitting TRBD2. Germline CDR1 is SEHNR and CDR2 is FQNEAQ (reference sequence). Losses at the gene ends were 3 bases for V and 1 base for J; bases not matched to a gene: 6. The CDR3 sequence is 16 residues long. The CDR3 loop reads CASSFGGGGRTDTQYF. For the CDR3, the DNA is TGTGCCAGCAGCTTCGGGGGCGGGGGGCGCACAGATACGCAGTATTTT.

The rearrangement uses TRBV21-1 and TRBJ2-7; the listed D gene, TRBD2, was not tested against the DNA. TRBV21-1 is termed a pseudogene. CDR3 length: 12 amino acids. CDR3 nucleotides: TGTGCCAGCAGCTATACTAGGAGCGAGCAGTACTTC. The encoded protein is CASSYTRSEQYF.

The gene calls are TRBV9 and TRBJ2-5; D remains unclear. Trimming stripped 2 bases from V and 2 bases from J, with 13 bases between. The CDR3 covers 15 residues. Per germline, CDR1 SGDLS and CDR2 YYNGEE. In DNA form, the CDR3 reads TGTGCCAGCAGCGTCCAGGCGAATCCACAAGAGACCCAGTACTTC. Protein product: CASSVQANPQETQYF.

CDR3 sequence (DNA): TGTGCCTGGAGTGCAAGTAGAGGATTTTTCGCCGGGGAGCTGTTTTTT. It yields the protein CAWSASRGFFAGELFF. The chain combines TRBV30 with TRBJ2-2; D not certain. Germline CDR1 and CDR2: GTSNPN and SVGIG (reference sequence). V lost 1 base and J lost 6, with 18 bases in between. The length of the CDR3 is 16 residues.

This clone occurred once. The chain's CDR3 is CSVIQGGSTANYGYTF. In nucleotides, the CDR3 is TGCAGCGTCATACAGGGGGGTAGTACGGCTAACTATGGCTACACCTTC. The chain recombines TRBV29-1 with TRBJ1-2; TRBD1 matches 8 bases. Germline CDR1 and CDR2: SQVTM and ANQGSEA. The V gene end was trimmed by 6 bases and the J gene end by 0 bases; junction bases not matched to a gene: 12. The CDR3 loop spans 16 amino acids.

The table lists this clone with a count of one. The chain employs TRBV7-2 and TRBJ2-3; weak D call: TRBD1 (6 bases). Trimming removed 3 bases at V and 4 bases at J, with 14 bases between. The CDR3 has 15 residues. Germline values: CDR1 SGHTA, CDR2 FQGNSA. DNA of the CDR3: TGTGCCAGCAGCTTCGTCGACAGGCAGTCAGATACGCAGTATTTT. Translated: CASSFVDRQSDTQYF.

This clone was picked up a small number of times. The chain carries TRBV18 and TRBJ1-3, with D unclear. V was clipped by 5 bases and J by 2 bases, with 10 bases between them. CDR3 size: 14 residues. Germline CDR1 reads KGHSH; CDR2 reads LQKENI. CDR3 sequence (DNA): TGTGCCAGCTCAAAGACCGGGGCTGGAAACACCATATATTTT. It yields the protein CASSKTGAGNTIYF.

The chain carries TRBV18 and TRBJ1-4, with D unclear. This CDR3 is 14 amino acids long. Trimming took 5 bases from V and 5 from J, leaving 12 bases between them. Germline loops: CDR1 KGHSH, CDR2 LQKENI. The DNA for the CDR3 is TGTGCCAGCTCATCCACAGAAACAAATGAAAAACTGTTTTTT. This sequence encodes CASSSTETNEKLFF.

This chain links TRBV4-2 with TRBJ1-4, with TRBD1 identical over 7 bases. Trimming at V came to 4 bases and at J to 13 bases, leaving 15 bases not matched to a gene. Germline V gene sequence: CDR1 LGHNA, CDR2 YNFKEQ. The CDR3 runs to 15 residues. CDR3 coding DNA: TGTGCCAGCAGCCCGGGAGAGGGGGCGGTTCGTCGACTGTTTTTT. Protein: CASSPGEGAVRRLFF.

V and J are TRBV3-1 (or the pseudogene TRBV3-2) and TRBJ2-5, with 8 nucleotides matching TRBD1. V lost 1 base to trimming and J lost 4 bases; unmatched junction nucleotides: 2. The CDR3 is 14 amino acids. CDR1 and CDR2 (germline): LGHDT, YNNKEL (reference sequence). The CDR3 reads CASSQGDRRETQYF. The DNA of the CDR3 is TGTGCCAGCAGCCAAGGGGACAGGCGAGAGACCCAGTACTTC.

The rearrangement joins TRBV5-1 to TRBJ1-1; D is undetermined. Germline V gene data show CDR1 as SGHRS and CDR2 as YFSETQ. Trimming took 3 bases from V and 2 from J, leaving 11 bases between them. The CDR3 contains 14 residues. CDR3 protein: CASSSDGSNTEAFF. CDR3 sequence (DNA): TGCGCCAGCAGCTCAGACGGGAGCAACACTGAAGCTTTCTTT.

The rearrangement joins TRBV3-1 (or the pseudogene TRBV3-2) to TRBJ2-7, with TRBD2 matching over 14 bases. With V trimmed by 5 bases and J by 3 bases, 18 bases remained unmatched. Germline CDR1 and CDR2: LGHDT and YNNKEL (reference sequence). This CDR3 is 20 amino acids long. CDR3 bases: TGTGCCAGCAGCACTCGAGCCGGGACTAGCGGGAGAGGGGGGTTCTACGAGCAGTACTTC. It codes for CASSTRAGTSGRGGFYEQYF.

The chain joins TRBV5-6 to TRBJ2-1; 7 nucleotides match TRBD1. V was pared by 4 bases and J by 4 bases, with 5 bases of the junction left unmatched. The CDR3 length is 14 residues. Per germline, CDR1 SGHDT and CDR2 YYEEEE. The CDR3 spells CASSTLQGYNEQFF. The CDR3, as DNA: TGTGCCAGCAGCACCCTACAGGGGTACAATGAGCAGTTCTTC.

The CDR3 coding sequence is TGTGCCAGCAAAGGGACTAGAGCTTACGAGCAGTACTTC. This sequence encodes CASKGTRAYEQYF. The chain links TRBV27 to TRBJ2-7; 8 bases match TRBD2. The J segment lost 4 bases and the V segment lost 7 bases, leaving 6 bases of the junction unmatched. CDR1 and CDR2 from the germline V gene are MNHEY and SMNVEV (reference sequence). This CDR3 has 13 amino acids.

This chain joins TRBV7-9 and TRBJ2-7; a possible D gene is TRBD2 (5 bases). The CDR3 runs 12 residues. The germline gives CDR1 SEHNR, CDR2 FQNEAQ (reference sequence). Trimming cost V 7 bases and J 4 bases, with 11 bases left between them. In nucleotides, the CDR3 is TGTGCCAGCACAAGCGGAAGTTACGAGCAGTACTTC. This codes for CASTSGSYEQYF.

The CDR3 DNA reads as TGTGCCAGCAGTCTACAGGGGCACGAGCAGTACTTC. It yields the protein CASSLQGHEQYF. The chain employs TRBV27 and TRBJ2-7, with 7 bases aligning to TRBD1. This CDR3 has 12 residues. Trimming cost V 5 bases and J 5 bases; bases outside gene matches: 3. Per germline, CDR1 MNHEY and CDR2 SMNVEV (reference sequence).

Only a few counts were recorded for this clone. This rearrangement joins TRBV4-2 to TRBJ2-7; D is uncertain. The germline V gene has CDR1 LGHNA and CDR2 YNFKEQ. V was trimmed by 0 bases and J by 3 bases, leaving 12 bases between them. The CDR3 consists of 15 residues. CDR3 in amino acids: CASSQEVGGFYEQYF. In DNA form, the CDR3 reads TGTGCCAGCAGCCAAGAGGTCGGCGGTTTCTACGAGCAGTACTTC.

The J gene is TRBJ2-5, the V gene TRBV3-1 (or the pseudogene TRBV3-2), with 10 bases fitting TRBD2. Unmatched junction bases numbered 1, after V lost 0 bases and J lost 0 bases. The germline V gene has CDR1 LGHDT and CDR2 YNNKEL (reference sequence). The CDR3 contains 16 residues. The CDR3 here is CASSQDLAGDQETQYF. CDR3 DNA sequence: TGTGCCAGCAGCCAAGATCTAGCGGGGGACCAAGAGACCCAGTACTTC.

The chain carries TRBV2 and TRBJ1-6; the match to TRBD1 covers 9 bases. The germline V gene encodes CDR1 SNHLY and CDR2 FYNNEI. This CDR3 has 15 amino acids. V lost 7 bases and J lost 7; bases outside the gene matches: 8. In nucleotides, the CDR3 is TGTGCCAGCACCGAAGAACAGGGGGCAAATTCACCCCTCCACTTT. Its translation: CASTEEQGANSPLHF.